This T cell receptor (beta chain) was captured in a study of T-cell reconstitution after alpha-beta-depleted transplantation in children. Study-wide results and caveats: The study reportedly traced alpha-beta T cells about two months after transplant to several hundred expanded graft clones. T-cell counts and diversity at one year post-transplant came mainly from newly produced T cells.

Unique molecular identifiers tagged the TCRbeta library. MiXCR, run by TCRdb on the PCR reads, gives a single entry per CDR3 protein. Here the sample spans 200,000 to 250,000 distinct CDR3 sequences, approximately 8.9% being singletons. Trimming at V came to 6 bases and at J to 5 bases, leaving 9 bases not matched to a gene. The CDR3 has 16 amino acids. This clonotype occurred many times. Its antigen is unknown. The sample here was PBMCs, mostly from graft donor cells, taken 180 days after TCRalphabeta/CD19-depleted stem cell transplant. V usage is TRBV12-3 or TRBV12-4 and J usage is TRBJ2-2; 10 positions agree with TRBD2. The source is a male patient under 18 who had a stem cell transplant for acute lymphoblastic leukemia, so the T cells may come from the graft donor. CDR3 sequence: CASRFETLAGTGELFF. CDR3 DNA: TGTGCCAGCAGGTTTGAGACACTAGCGGGGACCGGGGAGCTGTTTTTT.